The source of this T cell receptor (beta chain) is a study of T cell repertoires in ileal Crohn's disease. Study outcomes and limitations: Endoscopic recurrence occurred in every patient whose clonality exceeded 26.8%.

This sample's time point: proximal margin of the surgical specimen (macroscopically non-inflamed). The germline CDR1 and CDR2 sequences are SSHAT and FNYEAQ (reference sequence). The CDR3 length is 16 residues. To note about this clone: Its antigen remains unknown. The junction departs from germline at one end; a sequencing error may be responsible.

Sequenced by immunoSEQ multiplex PCR; TCRdb stores in-frame clones only, minus some. In the table there are 7,000 or so clones, around 82% of which are singletons. V is TRBV7-7 and J is TRBJ1-4; a weak D match, TRBD1 (6 bases). The sequencing input was ileal tissue. The clonotype was recovered from an adult with Crohn's disease. The CDR3 DNA is TGTGCTAGCAGTTCCTTCGTTGGTAAGGGGGTTGAAAAACTGTTTTTT. Translation: CASSSFVGKGVEKLFF.